Below, one T cell receptor beta chain is given with its context. Its antigen is undetermined. This record comes from a study of Graves' ophthalmopathy and Graves' hyperthyroidism. Study results and limitations: The model reached around 64% sensitivity and roughly 72% specificity for predicting ophthalmopathy progression. Blood repertoires reportedly contained most expanded thyroid clonotypes above 0.001 frequency.

Reliance was placed on clinical symptoms, serum thyroxine, TRAb, thyroid ultrasound and orbital computed tomography for diagnosis. Losses at the gene ends were 0 bases for V and 5 bases for J; bases not matched to a gene: 7. CDR3 length equals 16 residues. Looked up from germline, CDR1 is LNHDA and CDR2 is SQIVND (reference sequence). The study amplified TCR beta CDR3 regions using RNA transcripts. HTBI primers served in a first-round RT-PCR, which a second-round multiplex PCR followed. TCRdb itself ran the multiplex PCR reads through MiXCR, one entry per CDR3 protein. The data show about 620,000 distinct CDR3 sequences, with 22% seen just once and more than 5.5% held by the top ten.

This clonotype was sampled from a woman in her late teens or twenties with stable Graves' hyperthyroidism. Some clones in this sample may be carry-over from other donors' samples. Sample: peripheral blood. The rearrangement uses TRBV19 and TRBJ1-5; TRBD1 matches at 7 bases. The CDR3 region is CASSIDTGVGDQPQHF. The CDR3 bases are TGTGCCAGTAGTATAGATACAGGGGTGGGGGATCAGCCCCAGCATTTT.